The 12 T cell receptor beta chains presented below share a single source sample, sequenced in a study of regulatory T cells in long-lasting Graves disease. Time point meaning: newly diagnosed GD, antithyroid drugs for less than 3 months. Following extraction of RNA from PBMCs, that RNA was used to make the TCR library. Arm-PCR of CDR3 regions with iRepertoire HTBI primers generated TCR beta libraries. Each CDR3 protein gets one entry after TCRdb re-called the multiplex PCR reads with MiXCR. The sample lists 320,000 or so distinct CDR3 sequences, under 20% occurring once. The sample here was peripheral blood mononuclear cells (PBMCs), taken at new diagnosis, from a patient treated with antithyroid drugs. The origin of the receptors is a female donor with Graves disease.

The chain is built from TRBV12-3 or TRBV12-4 and TRBJ1-6, with D uncertain. Trimming took off 1 base at V and 6 bases at J, with 7 bases between the two ends. CDR3 size: 14 residues. The CDR3 bases are TGTGCCAGCAGTTTAGTGGGCAGTAATTCACCCCTCCACTTT. Its protein product is CASSLVGSNSPLHF.

This clonotype was recorded many times. CDR3 region: CASSALRQDTNTGELFF. In nucleotides, the CDR3 is TGTGCCAGTAGTGCCCTCCGACAGGATACGAACACCGGGGAGCTGTTTTTT. The gene calls are TRBV19 and TRBJ2-2, with D tentatively TRBD1 (6 bases). The CDR3 is made up of 17 amino acids. The V end was cut by 5 bases, the J end by 0 bases, with 16 bases between. Germline V gives CDR1 LNHDA, CDR2 SQIVND (reference sequence).

V gene TRBV12-3 or TRBV12-4 combines with J gene TRBJ2-2; 8 nucleotides line up with TRBD2. The CDR3 is 17 residues long. The ends lost 5 bases at V and 6 bases at J; junction bases unmatched: 14. CDR3 coding DNA: TGTGCCAGCAGTCCAGAACTAGCGGTGAGGGCACCCGGGGAGCTGTTTTTT. It codes for CASSPELAVRAPGELFF.

This clonotype was picked up a small number of times. The V call is TRBV4-1, the J call TRBJ1-4; D might be TRBD1 (5 bases). V was shortened by 4 bases and J by 8 bases, with 14 bases between the two germline ends. Germline V CDR1 and CDR2: MGHRA, YSYEKL. This CDR3 has 14 residues. For the CDR3, the DNA is TGCGCCAGCAGCCCACCAGGGATGGGGGAAAAACTGTTTTTT. Its protein product is CASSPPGMGEKLFF.

The chain is built from TRBV20-1 and TRBJ2-1; the match to TRBD2 covers 14 bases. Trimming cost V 2 bases and J 7 bases; bases outside gene matches: 13. Germline V gene data show CDR1 as DFQATT and CDR2 as SNEGSKA (reference sequence). The CDR3 totals 18 residues. CDR3 in DNA: TGCAGTGCTAGATCTCCGGGACTAGCGGGAGAAAAGGGAAATGAGCAGTTCTTC. Its translation: CSARSPGLAGEKGNEQFF.

The V gene is TRBV27, the J gene TRBJ2-7, with unresolved D. The CDR3 has 12 residues. The V end was cut by 6 bases, the J end by 2 bases, with 8 bases between. The germline V gene encodes CDR1 MNHEY and CDR2 SMNVEV (reference sequence). In DNA, the CDR3 is TGTGCCAGCAGGGACGGACCCTACGAGCAGTACTTC. Residues: CASRDGPYEQYF.

Ten or more counts support this clonotype. The chain recombines TRBV10-2 with TRBJ2-7; no reliable D call. This CDR3 is 11 amino acids long. V lost 6 bases and J lost 5, with 8 bases in between. The V gene's germline CDR1 is WSHSY and CDR2 SAAADI. The chain's CDR3 is CASRAEDEQYF. DNA of the CDR3: TGCGCCAGCAGGGCCGAGGACGAGCAGTACTTC.

This rearrangement joins TRBV24-1 to TRBJ1-1, with 7 bases identical to TRBD1. V was clipped by 3 bases and J by 6 bases; unmatched bases: 3. The CDR3 sequence is 13 residues long. Germline V lookup: CDR1 KGHDR, CDR2 SFDVKD. The CDR3 nucleotides are TGTGCCACCAGTGATCCCGACAGGGCTGAAGCTTTCTTT. Translating gives CATSDPDRAEAFF.

In this sample, this clonotype turned up many times. The chain carries TRBV24-1 and TRBJ2-2; the D is unclear. The CDR3 spans 13 residues. CDR1 and CDR2 (germline): KGHDR, SFDVKD. The ends were cut back, 4 bases at V and 5 bases at J, with 7 bases in the middle. CDR3 in amino acids: CATSDLTTGELFF. The CDR3, as DNA: TGTGCCACCAGTGACCTAACTACCGGGGAGCTGTTTTTT.

This clonotype was seen repeatedly, ten times or more. The rearrangement links TRBV28 to TRBJ2-4; the D is unclear. V was pared by 1 base and J by 6 bases, with 1 base between. CDR1 is MDHEN and CDR2 is SYDVKM in the germline V gene. This CDR3 has 11 residues. Written as DNA, the CDR3 is TGTGCCAGCAGTTTATTAAACATTCAGTACTTC. Residues: CASSLLNIQYF.

The sample holds many counts of this clonotype. V gene TRBV15 combines with J gene TRBJ2-3, with D tentatively TRBD1 (6 bases). Germline V gene lookup returns CDR1 LNHNV and CDR2 YYDKDF (reference sequence). This CDR3 has 20 amino acids. Trimming cost V 0 bases and J 2 bases, with 24 bases left between them. The chain's CDR3 is CATSRDVIAGTLPYTDTQYF. The CDR3 DNA reads as TGTGCCACCAGCAGAGATGTCATTGCCGGGACACTACCCTACACAGATACGCAGTATTTT.

This clonotype has ten or more counts. The chain joins TRBV2 to TRBJ2-1, with 7 bases lining up with TRBD2. The germline V gene has CDR1 SNHLY and CDR2 FYNNEI. The V gene end was trimmed by 6 bases and the J gene end by 0 bases; junction bases not matched to a gene: 8. The CDR3 length is 16 residues. DNA for the CDR3: TGTGCCAGCAGCTCCCTGGGCGGGAGCTCCTACAATGAGCAGTTCTTC. It codes for CASSSLGGSSYNEQFF.